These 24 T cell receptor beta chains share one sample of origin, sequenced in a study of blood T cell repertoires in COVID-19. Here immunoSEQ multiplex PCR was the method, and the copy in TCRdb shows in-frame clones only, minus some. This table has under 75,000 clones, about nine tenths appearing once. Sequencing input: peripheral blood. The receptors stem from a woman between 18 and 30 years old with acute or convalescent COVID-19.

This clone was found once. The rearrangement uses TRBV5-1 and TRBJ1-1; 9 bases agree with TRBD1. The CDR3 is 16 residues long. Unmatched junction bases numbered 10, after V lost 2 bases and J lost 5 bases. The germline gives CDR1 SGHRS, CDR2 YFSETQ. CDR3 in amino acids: CASSLRQGGLGTEAFF. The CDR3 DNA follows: TGCGCCAGCAGCTTACGACAGGGGGGTCTAGGTACTGAAGCTTTCTTT.

The CDR3 sequence: CASSQGLGGYEQYF. CDR3 nucleotide sequence: TGCGCCAGCAGCCAAGGATTAGGGGGCTACGAGCAGTACTTC. This chain connects TRBV4-3 to TRBJ2-7; tentatively, D is TRBD1 (6 bases). The V gene's germline CDR1 is LGHNA and CDR2 YSLEER. The CDR3 has 14 residues. V was shortened by 1 base and J by 3 bases, with 10 bases between the two germline ends.

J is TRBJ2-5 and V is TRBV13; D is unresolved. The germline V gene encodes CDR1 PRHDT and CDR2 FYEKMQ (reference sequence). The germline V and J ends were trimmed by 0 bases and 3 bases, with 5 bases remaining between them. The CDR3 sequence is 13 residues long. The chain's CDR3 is CASSLGVEETQYF. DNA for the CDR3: TGTGCCAGCAGCTTAGGAGTAGAAGAGACCCAGTACTTC.

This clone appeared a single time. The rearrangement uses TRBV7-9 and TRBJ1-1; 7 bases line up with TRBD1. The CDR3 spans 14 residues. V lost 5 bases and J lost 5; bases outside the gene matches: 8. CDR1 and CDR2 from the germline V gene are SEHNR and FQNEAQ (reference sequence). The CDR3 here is CASSPRQGKTEAFF. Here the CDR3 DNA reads TGTGCCAGCAGCCCCCGACAGGGCAAAACTGAAGCTTTCTTT.

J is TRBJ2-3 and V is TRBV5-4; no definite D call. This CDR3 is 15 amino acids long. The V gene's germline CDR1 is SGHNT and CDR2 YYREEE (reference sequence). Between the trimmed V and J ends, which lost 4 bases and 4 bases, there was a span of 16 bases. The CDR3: CASSPSVGRADTQYF. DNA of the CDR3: TGTGCCAGCAGCCCCTCCGTGGGCCGCGCAGATACGCAGTATTTT.

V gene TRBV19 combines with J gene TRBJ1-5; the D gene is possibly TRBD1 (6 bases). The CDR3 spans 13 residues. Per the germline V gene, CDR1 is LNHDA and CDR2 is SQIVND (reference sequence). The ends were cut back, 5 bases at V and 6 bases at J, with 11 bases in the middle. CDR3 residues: CASSSQGGQPQHF. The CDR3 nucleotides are TGTGCCAGTAGTTCCCAAGGGGGTCAGCCCCAGCATTTT.

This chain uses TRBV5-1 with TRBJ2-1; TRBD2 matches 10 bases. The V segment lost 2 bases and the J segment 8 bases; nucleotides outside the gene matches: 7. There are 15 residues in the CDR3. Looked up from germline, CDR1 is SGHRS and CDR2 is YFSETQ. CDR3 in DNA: TGCGCCAGCAGCTTAGTCAGCGGGGGGGCCTATGAGCAGTTCTTC. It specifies CASSLVSGGAYEQFF.

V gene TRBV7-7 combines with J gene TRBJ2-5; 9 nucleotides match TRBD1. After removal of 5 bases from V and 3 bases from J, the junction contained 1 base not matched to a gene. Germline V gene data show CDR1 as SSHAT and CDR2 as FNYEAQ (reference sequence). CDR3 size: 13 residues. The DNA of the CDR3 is TGTGCCAGCAGCCGGGACAGGGAAGAGACCCAGTACTTC. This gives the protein CASSRDREETQYF. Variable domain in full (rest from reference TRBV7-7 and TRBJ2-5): GAGVSQSPRYKVTKRGQDVTLRCDPISSHATLYWYQQALGQGPEFLTYFNYEAQPDKSGLPSDRFSAERPEGSISTLTIQRTEQRDSAMYRCASSRDREETQYFGPGTRLLVL.

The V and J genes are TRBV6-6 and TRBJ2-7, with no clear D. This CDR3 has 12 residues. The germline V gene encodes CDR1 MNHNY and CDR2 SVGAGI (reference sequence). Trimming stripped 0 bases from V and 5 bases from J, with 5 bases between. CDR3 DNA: TGTGCCAGCAGTTACTCGAGGAACGAGCAGTACTTC. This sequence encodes CASSYSRNEQYF.

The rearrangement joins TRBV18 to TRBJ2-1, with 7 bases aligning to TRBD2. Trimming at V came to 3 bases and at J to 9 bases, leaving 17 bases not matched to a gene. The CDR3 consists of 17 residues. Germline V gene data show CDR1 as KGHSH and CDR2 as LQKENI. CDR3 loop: CASSPVAYTSDMGEQFF. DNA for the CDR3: TGTGCCAGCTCACCCGTGGCGTATACTAGCGATATGGGTGAGCAGTTCTTC.

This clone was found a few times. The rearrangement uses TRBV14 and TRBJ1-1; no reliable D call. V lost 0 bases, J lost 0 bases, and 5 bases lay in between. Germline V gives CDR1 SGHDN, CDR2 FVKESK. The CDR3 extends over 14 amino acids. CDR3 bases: TGTGCCAGCAGCCAAGACAGAATGAACACTGAAGCTTTCTTT. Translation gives CASSQDRMNTEAFF.

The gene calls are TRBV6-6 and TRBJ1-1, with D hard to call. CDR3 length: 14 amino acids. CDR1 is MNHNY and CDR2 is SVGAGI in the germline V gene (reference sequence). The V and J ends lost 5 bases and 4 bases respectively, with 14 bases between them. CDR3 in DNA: TGTGCCAGCAGTCCATCGACGGAGCTCACTGAAGCTTTCTTT. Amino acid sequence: CASSPSTELTEAFF.

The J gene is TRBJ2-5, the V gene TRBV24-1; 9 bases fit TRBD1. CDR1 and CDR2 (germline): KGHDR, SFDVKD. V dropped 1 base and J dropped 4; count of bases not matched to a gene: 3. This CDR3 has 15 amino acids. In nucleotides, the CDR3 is TGTGCCACCAGTGATTTCAAGGACAGGGGAGAGACCCAGTACTTC. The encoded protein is CATSDFKDRGETQYF.

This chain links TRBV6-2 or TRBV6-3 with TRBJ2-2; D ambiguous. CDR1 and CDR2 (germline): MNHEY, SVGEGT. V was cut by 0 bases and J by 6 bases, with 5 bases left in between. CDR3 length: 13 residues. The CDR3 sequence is CASSYSPAGELFF. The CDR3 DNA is TGTGCCAGCAGTTACTCCCCCGCCGGGGAGCTGTTTTTT.

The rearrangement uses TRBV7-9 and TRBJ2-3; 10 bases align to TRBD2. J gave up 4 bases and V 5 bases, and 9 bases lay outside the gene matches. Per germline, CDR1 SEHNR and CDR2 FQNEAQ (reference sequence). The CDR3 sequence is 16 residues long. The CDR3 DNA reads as TGTGCCAGCAGCCATAGCGGGACTAGCGAACCAGATACGCAGTATTTT. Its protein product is CASSHSGTSEPDTQYF.

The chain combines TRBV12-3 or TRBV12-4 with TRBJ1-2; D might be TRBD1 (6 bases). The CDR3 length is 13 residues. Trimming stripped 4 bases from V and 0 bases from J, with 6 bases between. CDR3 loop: CASSWTANYGYTF. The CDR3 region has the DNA TGTGCCAGCAGTTGGACAGCTAACTATGGCTACACCTTC.

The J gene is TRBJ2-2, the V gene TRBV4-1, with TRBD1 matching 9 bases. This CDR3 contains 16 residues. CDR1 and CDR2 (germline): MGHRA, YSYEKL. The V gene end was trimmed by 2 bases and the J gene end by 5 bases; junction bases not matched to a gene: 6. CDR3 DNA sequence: TGCGCCAGCAGCCAACCGGGACAGGGAAGGACCGGGGAGCTGTTTTTT. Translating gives CASSQPGQGRTGELFF.

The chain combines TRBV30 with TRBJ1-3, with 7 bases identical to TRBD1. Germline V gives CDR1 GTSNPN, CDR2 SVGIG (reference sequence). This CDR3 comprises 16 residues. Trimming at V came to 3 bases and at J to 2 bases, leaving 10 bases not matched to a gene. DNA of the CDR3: TGTGCCTGGAGCAAAAGACAGGGCAGAACTGGAAACACCATATATTTT. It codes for CAWSKRQGRTGNTIYF.

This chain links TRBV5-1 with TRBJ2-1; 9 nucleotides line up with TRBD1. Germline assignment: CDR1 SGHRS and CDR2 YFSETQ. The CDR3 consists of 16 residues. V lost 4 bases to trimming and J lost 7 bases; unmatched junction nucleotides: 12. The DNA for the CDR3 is TGCGCCAGCAGCCCAACCGACAGGGGGAGGACAAATGAGCAGTTCTTC. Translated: CASSPTDRGRTNEQFF.

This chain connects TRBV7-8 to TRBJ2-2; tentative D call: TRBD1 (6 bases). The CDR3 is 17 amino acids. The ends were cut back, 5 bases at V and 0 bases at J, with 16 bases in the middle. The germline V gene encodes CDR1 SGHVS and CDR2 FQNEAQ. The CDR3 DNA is TGTGCCAGCAGCGCCGGACAGACCTACACGAACACCGGGGAGCTGTTTTTT. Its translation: CASSAGQTYTNTGELFF.

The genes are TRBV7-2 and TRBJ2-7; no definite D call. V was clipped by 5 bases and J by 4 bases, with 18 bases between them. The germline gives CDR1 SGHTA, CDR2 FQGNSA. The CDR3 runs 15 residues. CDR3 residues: CASSLKAGLRYEQYF. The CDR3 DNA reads TGTGCCAGCAGCCTAAAGGCTGGGCTTCGGTACGAGCAGTACTTC. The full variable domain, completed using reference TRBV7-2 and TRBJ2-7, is GAGVSQSPSNKVTEKGKDVELRCDPISGHTALYWYRQSLGQGLEFLIYFQGNSAPDKSGLPSDRFSAERTGGSVSTLTIQRTQQEDSAVYLCASSLKAGLRYEQYFGPGTRLTVT.

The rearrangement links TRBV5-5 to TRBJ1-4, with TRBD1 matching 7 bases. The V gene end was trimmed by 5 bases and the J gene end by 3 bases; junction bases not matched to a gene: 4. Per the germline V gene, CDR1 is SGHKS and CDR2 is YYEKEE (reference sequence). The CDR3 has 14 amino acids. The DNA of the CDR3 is TGTGCCAGCAGGAGGGACAGACCTAATGAAAAACTGTTTTTT. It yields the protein CASRRDRPNEKLFF.

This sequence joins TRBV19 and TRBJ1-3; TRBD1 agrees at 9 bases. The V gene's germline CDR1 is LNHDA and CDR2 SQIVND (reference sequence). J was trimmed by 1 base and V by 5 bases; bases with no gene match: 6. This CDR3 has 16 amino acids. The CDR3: CASSPYRGLSGNTIYF. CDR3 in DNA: TGTGCCAGTAGTCCGTACAGGGGGCTTTCTGGAAACACCATATATTTT.

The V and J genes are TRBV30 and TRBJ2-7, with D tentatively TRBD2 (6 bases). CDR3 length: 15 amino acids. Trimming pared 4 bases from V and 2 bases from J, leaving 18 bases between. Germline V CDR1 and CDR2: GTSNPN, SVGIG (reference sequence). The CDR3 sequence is CAWTPDREPTYEQYF. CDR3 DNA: TGTGCCTGGACGCCTGACCGGGAGCCCACCTACGAGCAGTACTTC. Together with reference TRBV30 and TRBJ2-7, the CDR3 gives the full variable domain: SQTIHQWPATLVQPVGSPLSLECTVEGTSNPNLYWYRQAAGRGLQLLFYSVGIGQISSEVPQNLSASRPQDRQFILSSKKLLLSDSGFYLCAWTPDREPTYEQYFGPGTRLTVT.